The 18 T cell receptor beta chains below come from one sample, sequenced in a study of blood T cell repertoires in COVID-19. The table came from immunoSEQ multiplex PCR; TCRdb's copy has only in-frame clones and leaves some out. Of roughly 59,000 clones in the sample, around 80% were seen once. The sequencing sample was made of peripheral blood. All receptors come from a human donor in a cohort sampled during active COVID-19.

The CDR3 bases are TGTGCCAGCAGTGAATTGGAGTTGGAGTACTTC. It encodes CASSELELEYF. The chain has TRBV25-1 and TRBJ2-7; no firm D call. Trimming shortened V by 1 base and J by 11 bases, and 9 bases separated the two germline ends. This CDR3 region has 11 residues. CDR1 and CDR2 (germline): MGHDK, SYGVNS.

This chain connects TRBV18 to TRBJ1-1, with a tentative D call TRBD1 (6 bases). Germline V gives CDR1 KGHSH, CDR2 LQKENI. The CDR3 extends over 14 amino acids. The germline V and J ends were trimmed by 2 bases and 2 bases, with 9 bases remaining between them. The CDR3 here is CASSPNRDNTEAFF. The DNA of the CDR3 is TGTGCCAGCTCACCAAACAGGGATAACACTGAAGCTTTCTTT.

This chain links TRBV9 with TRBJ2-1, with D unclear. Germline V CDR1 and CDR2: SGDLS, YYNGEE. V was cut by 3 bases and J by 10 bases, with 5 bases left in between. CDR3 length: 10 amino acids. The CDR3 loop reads CASSGAEQFF. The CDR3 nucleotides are TGTGCCAGCAGCGGCGCCGAGCAGTTCTTC.

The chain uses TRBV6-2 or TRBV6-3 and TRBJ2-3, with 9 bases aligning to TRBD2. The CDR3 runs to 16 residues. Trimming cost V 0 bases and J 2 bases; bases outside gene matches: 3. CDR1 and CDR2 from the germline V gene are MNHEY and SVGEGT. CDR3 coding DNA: TGTGCCAGCAGTTACTCGATAGCGGGAGACACAGATACGCAGTATTTT. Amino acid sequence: CASSYSIAGDTDTQYF.

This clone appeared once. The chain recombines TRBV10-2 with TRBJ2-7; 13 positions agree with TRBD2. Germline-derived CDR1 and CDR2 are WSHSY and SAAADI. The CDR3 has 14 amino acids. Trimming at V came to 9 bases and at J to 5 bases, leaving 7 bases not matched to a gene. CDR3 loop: CASGTSGVLDEQYF. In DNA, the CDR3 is TGCGCCAGTGGGACTAGCGGGGTACTGGACGAGCAGTACTTC.

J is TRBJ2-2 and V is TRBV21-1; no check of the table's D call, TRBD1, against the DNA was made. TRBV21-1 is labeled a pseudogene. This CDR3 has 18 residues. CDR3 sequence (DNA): TGTGCCAGCAGCAGTTCTACCGCAGGGGGCGCCTCCCCCGGGGAGCTGTTTTTT. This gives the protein CASSSSTAGGASPGELFF.

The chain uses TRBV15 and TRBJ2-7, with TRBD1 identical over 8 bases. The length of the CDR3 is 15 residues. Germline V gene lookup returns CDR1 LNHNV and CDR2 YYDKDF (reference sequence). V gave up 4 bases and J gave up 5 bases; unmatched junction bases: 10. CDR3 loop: CATSTGQGGFDEQYF. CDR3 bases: TGTGCCACCAGCACTGGACAGGGCGGATTCGACGAGCAGTACTTC.

CDR3: CASSQSRAGANVLTF. The DNA for the CDR3 is TGTGCCAGCAGCCAAAGCAGGGCCGGGGCCAACGTCCTGACTTTC. The chain employs TRBV3-1 (or the pseudogene TRBV3-2) and TRBJ2-6; D perhaps matches TRBD1 (5 bases). The V end was cut by 2 bases, the J end by 4 bases, with 9 bases between. Per germline, CDR1 LGHDT and CDR2 YNNKEL (reference sequence). The CDR3 extends over 15 amino acids.

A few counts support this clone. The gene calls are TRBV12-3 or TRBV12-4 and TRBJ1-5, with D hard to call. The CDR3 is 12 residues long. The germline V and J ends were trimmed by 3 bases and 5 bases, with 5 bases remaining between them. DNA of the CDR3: TGTGCCAGCAGTTTTCTCGATCAGCCCCAGCATTTT. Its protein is CASSFLDQPQHF.

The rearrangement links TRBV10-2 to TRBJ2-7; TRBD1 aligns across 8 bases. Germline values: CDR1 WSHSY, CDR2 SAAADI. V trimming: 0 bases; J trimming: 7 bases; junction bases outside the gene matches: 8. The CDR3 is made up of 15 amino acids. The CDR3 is CASSESAAGGAEQYF. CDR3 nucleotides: TGCGCCAGCAGTGAGTCGGCGGCAGGGGGCGCAGAGCAGTACTTC.

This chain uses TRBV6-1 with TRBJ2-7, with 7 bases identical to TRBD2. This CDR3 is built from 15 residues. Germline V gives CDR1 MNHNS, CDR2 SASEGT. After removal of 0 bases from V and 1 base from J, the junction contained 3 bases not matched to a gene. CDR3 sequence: CASSEAMRGSYEQYF. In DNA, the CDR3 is TGTGCCAGCAGTGAAGCGATGCGGGGGTCCTACGAGCAGTACTTC.

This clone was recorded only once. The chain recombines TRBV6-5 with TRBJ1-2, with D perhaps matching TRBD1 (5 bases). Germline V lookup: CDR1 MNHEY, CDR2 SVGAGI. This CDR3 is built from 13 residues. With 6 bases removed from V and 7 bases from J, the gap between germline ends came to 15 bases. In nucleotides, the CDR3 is TGTGCCAGCAGACGCCAGGGCGCGCGTGGCTACACCTTC. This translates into CASRRQGARGYTF.

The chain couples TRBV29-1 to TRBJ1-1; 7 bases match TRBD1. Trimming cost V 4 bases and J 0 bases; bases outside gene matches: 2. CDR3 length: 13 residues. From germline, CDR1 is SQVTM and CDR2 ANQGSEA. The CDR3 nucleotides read TGCAGCGTTGGGACAGGTTTGAACACTGAAGCTTTCTTT. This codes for CSVGTGLNTEAFF. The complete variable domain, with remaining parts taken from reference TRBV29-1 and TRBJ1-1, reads SAVISQKPSRDICQRGTSLTIQCQVDSQVTMMFWYRQQPGQSLTLIATANQGSEATYESGFVIDKFPISRPNLTFSTLTVSNMSPEDSSIYLCSVGTGLNTEAFFGQGTRLTVV.

The CDR3 is CASKRGLAGGRNEQFF. CDR3 nucleotide sequence: TGTGCCAGCAAAAGGGGACTAGCGGGAGGCCGCAATGAGCAGTTCTTC. The chain joins TRBV5-6 to TRBJ2-1, with TRBD2 matching 15 bases. The CDR3 consists of 16 residues. Germline V lookup: CDR1 SGHDT, CDR2 YYEEEE. The ends lost 6 bases at V and 6 bases at J; junction bases unmatched: 7. The complete variable domain, with remaining parts taken from reference TRBV5-6 and TRBJ2-1, reads DAGVTQSPTHLIKTRGQQVTLRCSPKSGHDTVSWYQQALGQGPQFIFQYYEEEERQRGNFPDRFSGHQFPNYSSELNVNALLLGDSALYLCASKRGLAGGRNEQFFGPGTRLTVL.

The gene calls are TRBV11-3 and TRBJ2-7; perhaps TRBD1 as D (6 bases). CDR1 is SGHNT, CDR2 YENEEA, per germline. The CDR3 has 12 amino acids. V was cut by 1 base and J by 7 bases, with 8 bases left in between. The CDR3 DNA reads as TGTGCCAGCAGCTTAGGGGGGACAGAGCAGTACTTC. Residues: CASSLGGTEQYF.

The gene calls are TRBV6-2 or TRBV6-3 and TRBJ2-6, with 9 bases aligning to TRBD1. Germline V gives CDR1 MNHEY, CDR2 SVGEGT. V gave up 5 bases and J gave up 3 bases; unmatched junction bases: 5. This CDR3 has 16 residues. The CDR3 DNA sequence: TGTGCCAGCAGTACAGGGGGCGTTGATGGGGCCAACGTCCTGACTTTC. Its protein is CASSTGGVDGANVLTF.

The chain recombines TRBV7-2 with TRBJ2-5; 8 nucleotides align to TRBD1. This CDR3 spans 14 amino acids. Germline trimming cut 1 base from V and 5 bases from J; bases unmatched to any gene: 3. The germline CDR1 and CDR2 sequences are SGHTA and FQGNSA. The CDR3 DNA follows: TGTGCCAGCAGCTTAGGGAACAGGGGGGAGACCCAGTACTTC. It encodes CASSLGNRGETQYF.

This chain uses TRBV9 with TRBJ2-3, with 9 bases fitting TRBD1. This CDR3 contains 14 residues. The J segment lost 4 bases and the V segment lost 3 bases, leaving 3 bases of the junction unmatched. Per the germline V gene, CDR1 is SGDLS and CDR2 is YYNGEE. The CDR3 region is CASSAGQGPDTQYF. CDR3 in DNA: TGTGCCAGCAGCGCGGGACAGGGTCCAGATACGCAGTATTTT.